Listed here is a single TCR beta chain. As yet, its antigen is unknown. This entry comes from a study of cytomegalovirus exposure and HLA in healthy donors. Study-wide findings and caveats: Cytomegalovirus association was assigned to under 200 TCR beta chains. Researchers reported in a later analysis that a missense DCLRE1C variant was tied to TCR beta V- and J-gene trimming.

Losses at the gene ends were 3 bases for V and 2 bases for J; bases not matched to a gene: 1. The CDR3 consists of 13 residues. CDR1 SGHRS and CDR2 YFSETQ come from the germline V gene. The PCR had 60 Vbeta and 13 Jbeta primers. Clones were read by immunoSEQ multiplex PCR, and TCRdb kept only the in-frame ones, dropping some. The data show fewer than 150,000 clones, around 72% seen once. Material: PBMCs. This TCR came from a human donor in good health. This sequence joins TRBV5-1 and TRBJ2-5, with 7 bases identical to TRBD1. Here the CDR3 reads CASSSTGQETQYF. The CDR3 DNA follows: TGCGCCAGCAGCTCGACAGGGCAAGAGACCCAGTACTTC.